One and the same sample provided the 15 T cell receptor beta chains below, sequenced in a study of cytomegalovirus exposure and HLA in healthy donors. Researchers ran the PCR with 60 Vbeta and 13 Jbeta primers. Data came from immunoSEQ multiplex PCR; TCRdb stores just in-frame clones and leaves some out. The data show about 150,000 clones, with 75% to 80% seen just once and about 1.7% held by the top ten. The material sequenced was PBMCs. The receptors come from a woman aged 25 to 39 in good health and CMV-seronegative.

The rearrangement uses TRBV6-5 and TRBJ1-6; a possible D gene is TRBD1 (5 bases). This CDR3 has 15 residues. Germline values: CDR1 MNHEY, CDR2 SVGAGI. The V end was cut by 6 bases, the J end by 5 bases, with 14 bases between. CDR3 DNA: TGTGCCAGCAGGCGCGGGACGGTGGATAATTCACCCCTCCACTTT. Residues: CASRRGTVDNSPLHF.

This chain connects TRBV11-2 to TRBJ2-2; 9 nucleotides match TRBD1. The J segment lost 4 bases and the V segment lost 2 bases, leaving 11 bases of the junction unmatched. This CDR3 is built from 18 residues. CDR1 is SGHAT, CDR2 FQNNGV, per germline. In nucleotides, the CDR3 is TGTGCCAGCAGCTTACTGGGACAGGGAATGAAGGGCACCGGGGAGCTGTTTTTT. It translates to CASSLLGQGMKGTGELFF.

The chain has TRBV18 and TRBJ2-7; 9 bases agree with TRBD1. V was pared by 5 bases and J by 5 bases, with 7 bases of the junction left unmatched. This CDR3 comprises 14 residues. Germline V gene lookup returns CDR1 KGHSH and CDR2 LQKENI. The CDR3 coding sequence is TGTGCCAGCTCAAACCGGGACAGGGTACACGAGCAGTACTTC. Translating gives CASSNRDRVHEQYF.

This clone was counted once. The chain employs TRBV2 and TRBJ1-5; TRBD1 aligns across 8 bases. This CDR3 is built from 15 residues. The V segment lost 7 bases and the J segment 6 bases; nucleotides outside the gene matches: 11. Germline lookup yields CDR1 SNHLY and CDR2 FYNNEI. Written as DNA, the CDR3 is TGTGCCAGCACCGCAGGGGGCGTGGTTGGTCAGCCCCAGCATTTT. Protein: CASTAGGVVGQPQHF.

The V and J genes are TRBV6-5 and TRBJ2-2, with 9 nucleotides matching TRBD2. This CDR3 contains 16 residues. Germline loops: CDR1 MNHEY, CDR2 SVGAGI. With V trimmed by 2 bases and J by 4 bases, 5 bases remained unmatched. The CDR3 DNA reads TGTGCCAGCAGTTACGATGCGGGGGGGCGCACCGGGGAGCTGTTTTTT. This sequence encodes CASSYDAGGRTGELFF.

The chain joins TRBV4-2 to TRBJ1-1; 7 positions match TRBD1. V was pared by 4 bases and J by 6 bases, with 5 bases of the junction left unmatched. This CDR3 contains 13 residues. Germline CDR1 LGHNA, CDR2 YNFKEQ. The CDR3 DNA follows: TGTGCCAGCAGCCTAGACAGGGAGGCTGAAGCTTTCTTT. This codes for CASSLDREAEAFF.

As regards this clone: This sample includes further DNA sequences coding for the same CDR3. This chain connects TRBV9 to TRBJ2-2; weak D call: TRBD2 (6 bases). CDR3 length equals 15 residues. The V end lost 3 bases, the J end lost 3 bases, and 12 bases lay between the germline ends. Germline V gives CDR1 SGDLS, CDR2 YYNGEE. The chain's CDR3 is CASSGLRGHTGELFF. The CDR3 DNA reads TGTGCCAGCAGCGGGTTGCGGGGTCACACCGGGGAGCTGTTTTTT.

This clone was detected a few times. This CDR3 is also generated by other DNA sequences in the sample. The chain uses TRBV18 and TRBJ2-7, with TRBD1 matching 9 bases. The CDR3 runs to 14 residues. The V and J ends lost 6 bases and 4 bases, in that order; junction bases with no gene match: 7. Germline V CDR1 and CDR2: KGHSH, LQKENI. The CDR3 spells CASSLRQGVYEQYF. The DNA of the CDR3 is TGTGCCAGCTCCCTTAGACAGGGGGTGTACGAGCAGTACTTC.

This clone was picked up a small number of times. The chain recombines TRBV6-1 with TRBJ1-3; TRBD1 agrees at 9 bases. Germline V gene lookup returns CDR1 MNHNS and CDR2 SASEGT. Trimming removed 8 bases from V and 0 bases from J; junction bases left unmatched: 2. The CDR3 totals 14 residues. The CDR3 coding sequence is TGTGCCAGCGGGACAGGGAGCTCTGGAAACACCATATATTTT. Translation gives CASGTGSSGNTIYF.

The V call is TRBV5-4, the J call TRBJ1-1; no reliable D call. Germline V lookup: CDR1 SGHNT, CDR2 YYREEE (reference sequence). Trimming took 0 bases from V and 3 from J, leaving 12 bases between them. This CDR3 is 15 amino acids long. CDR3 coding DNA: TGTGCCAGCAGCTTGGATCACAGTTGGGACACTGAAGCTTTCTTT. This translates into CASSLDHSWDTEAFF. Filled out from reference TRBV5-4 and TRBJ1-1, the complete variable domain reads ETGVTQSPTHLIKTRGQQVTLRCSSQSGHNTVSWYQQALGQGPQFIFQYYREEENGRGNFPPRFSGLQFPNYSSELNVNALELDDSALYLCASSLDHSWDTEAFFGQGTRLTVV.

The chain links TRBV15 to TRBJ2-7; D is possibly TRBD1 (5 bases). Germline V gene sequence: CDR1 LNHNV, CDR2 YYDKDF (reference sequence). V was clipped by 2 bases and J by 3 bases, with 11 bases between them. The CDR3 extends over 14 amino acids. CDR3 in amino acids: CATSRRTDSYEQYF. The CDR3 DNA reads as TGTGCCACCAGCAGAAGGACCGACAGCTACGAGCAGTACTTC.

The rearrangement links TRBV5-1 to TRBJ1-3; the D is unclear. Germline-derived CDR1 and CDR2 are SGHRS and YFSETQ. The ends were cut back, 4 bases at V and 0 bases at J, with 8 bases in the middle. The CDR3 contains 14 residues. The CDR3 DNA reads TGCGCCAGCAGCCGGGTCAGCTCTGGAAACACCATATATTTT. Amino acids: CASSRVSSGNTIYF.

The J gene is TRBJ2-1, the V gene TRBV6-5; TRBD2 aligns across 8 bases. Germline CDR1 is MNHEY and CDR2 is SVGAGI. After removal of 2 bases from V and 4 bases from J, the junction contained 7 bases not matched to a gene. The CDR3 extends over 16 amino acids. Here the CDR3 DNA reads TGTGCCAGCAGTTACCGGGGGCGGGGGGCATACAATGAGCAGTTCTTC. Translated, it gives CASSYRGRGAYNEQFF.

V is TRBV7-8 and J is TRBJ1-2; D is undetermined. V was clipped by 4 bases and J by 4 bases, with 19 bases between them. The CDR3 runs 16 residues. Germline CDR1 is SGHVS and CDR2 is FQNEAQ. The CDR3 region has the DNA TGTGCCAGCAGCTCCCCAGGTGGCCTTTACTCCTATGGCTACACCTTC. Its protein product is CASSSPGGLYSYGYTF. Using reference TRBV7-8 and TRBJ1-2 for the parts outside the CDR3, the full variable domain is GAGVSQSPRYKVAKRGQDVALRCDPISGHVSLFWYQQALGQGPEFLTYFQNEAQLDKSGLPSDRFFAERPEGSVSTLKIQRTQQEDSAVYLCASSSPGGLYSYGYTFGSGTRLTVV.

The gene calls are TRBV6-1 and TRBJ1-6; 10 bases are a match to TRBD1. The CDR3 is made up of 14 amino acids. Trimming at V came to 7 bases and at J to 6 bases, leaving 3 bases not matched to a gene. Germline CDR1 is MNHNS and CDR2 is SASEGT. The CDR3 protein is CASNRDRGNSPLHF. DNA for the CDR3: TGTGCCAGCAACCGGGACAGGGGTAATTCACCCCTCCACTTT.